The 5 T cell receptor beta chains given below trace back to one sample, sequenced in a study of T cells after yellow fever vaccination (dated by TCRdb to the late 2010s). The library was produced with 5' RACE. The reads were generated on an Illumina NovaSeq 6000. The raw public data were reprocessed by TCRdb itself: fastp quality trimming at Q25, MiXCR clonotype calling, in-frame beta chains only. Entries are consolidated by CDR3 protein sequence, retaining the most common genes and DNA. The sample table contains 150,000 to 200,000 distinct CDR3 sequences; only one count was recorded for approximately 11% of them. The ten largest clones add up to about 38% of the sample. In light of the paper, this sample's treatment or condition label describes: live attenuated yellow fever vaccine strain. Material: CD8+ T cells sorted from PBMCs, obtained 15 days after the yellow fever booster vaccination. All receptors derive from a man aged 18 to 35 who received the YFV17D yellow fever vaccine.

The rearrangement joins TRBV4-2 to TRBJ2-7, with D tentatively TRBD1 or TRBD2 (7 bases each). V lost 4 bases and J 2 bases, leaving 15 bases between the germline ends. In germline, CDR1 is LGHNA, CDR2 YNFKEQ. The CDR3 runs 15 residues. This CDR3 is CASSPGGRGTYEQYF. CDR3 nucleotide sequence: TGTGCCAGCAGCCCGGGGGGCAGGGGGACCTACGAGCAGTACTTC.

This clonotype was picked up a small number of times. V gene TRBV20-1 combines with J gene TRBJ2-7, with TRBD1 matching 10 bases. Germline loops: CDR1 DFQATT, CDR2 SNEGSKA (reference sequence). CDR3 length equals 14 residues. V shed 7 bases, J shed 2 bases, and the junction held 8 bases outside the gene matches. In DNA, the CDR3 is TGCAGTGTTAGGCCGACAGGGGGCCCCTACGAGCAGTACTTC. It yields the protein CSVRPTGGPYEQYF.

The V and J genes are TRBV11-2 and TRBJ1-1; D remains ambiguous. CDR1 and CDR2 from the germline V gene are SGHAT and FQNNGV. This CDR3 is built from 13 residues. V lost 2 bases and J 8 bases, leaving 12 bases between the germline ends. The CDR3 protein is CASSLYPSREAFF. The CDR3 coding sequence is TGTGCCAGCAGCTTATACCCCTCGAGAGAAGCTTTCTTT.

The V gene is TRBV5-1, the J gene TRBJ2-3; the D gene could be TRBD1 or TRBD2 (6 bases each). Germline loops: CDR1 SGHRS, CDR2 YFSETQ. Deletions cut 3 bases from V and 1 base from J, with 21 bases between. CDR3 length: 18 amino acids. The CDR3 sequence: CASSCCGTRGSGTDTQYF. The CDR3 region has the DNA TGCGCCAGCAGCTGCTGCGGGACCAGGGGTTCGGGCACAGATACGCAGTATTTT.

CDR3 coding DNA: TGCGCCAGCAGCCAAGAAACGACAGGGCGCTATGGCTACACCTTC. As protein: CASSQETTGRYGYTF. This rearrangement joins TRBV4-3 to TRBJ1-2; 7 nucleotides align to TRBD1. CDR1 is LGHNA, CDR2 YSLEER, per germline. CDR3 length: 15 amino acids. V was pared by 0 bases and J by 4 bases, with 5 bases of the junction left unmatched.